This T cell receptor (beta chain) originates from a study of identical twins. This clonotype was found many times. Its antigen is currently unknown. Template switching supplied a universal primer site; unique molecular identifiers were carried on the cDNA. Via MiXCR, TCRdb re-called the 5' RACE reads, giving one row per CDR3 protein. The sample records 400,000 or so distinct CDR3 sequences, 8.5% to 10% being singletons. Study-level results: Invariant T cells like MAIT and iNKT could partly confound the zero-insertion analyses. Fewer insertions marked abundant cord blood beta clonotypes; young adult naive trended weakly, memory not at all.

The sequence was collected from a woman in her 50s in good health. The sequencing sample was made of naive T cells sorted from blood.

CDR3: CASSTLAEGEAFF. The CDR3 DNA reads as TGCGCCAGCAGCACTCTCGCTGAGGGTGAAGCTTTCTTT. V is TRBV5-1 and J is TRBJ1-1, with unresolved D. Germline values: CDR1 SGHRS, CDR2 YFSETQ. The CDR3 sequence is 13 residues long. V was clipped by 4 bases and J by 7 bases, with 14 bases between them.